A single sample gave rise to the 3 T cell receptor beta chains below, sequenced in a study of cytomegalovirus exposure and HLA in healthy donors. The PCR contained 60 Vbeta and 13 Jbeta primers. The data were produced by immunoSEQ multiplex PCR, yet TCRdb's version contains in-frame clones alone and is incomplete. The data hold roughly 140,000 clones, with approximately 73% observed a single time. The sequenced sample was PBMCs. These receptors were obtained from a human donor in good health.

This chain joins TRBV30 and TRBJ2-7; possible D gene TRBD1, 5 bases. The length of the CDR3 is 14 residues. Trimming removed 2 bases from V and 6 bases from J, with 17 bases in between. Per the germline V gene, CDR1 is GTSNPN and CDR2 is SVGIG (reference sequence). CDR3 nucleotide sequence: TGTGCCTGGAGTCTTGGGCAGAACAGGCTCGAGCAGTACTTC. It is translated as CAWSLGQNRLEQYF.

This clone was detected only once. This chain connects TRBV5-6 to TRBJ2-1; 7 nucleotides align to TRBD2. Trimming took 4 bases from V and 4 from J; bases not matched to a gene: 5. The CDR3 covers 14 residues. Germline V gives CDR1 SGHDT, CDR2 YYEEEE. The CDR3 sequence: CASSSGARYNEQFF. The CDR3 DNA reads TGTGCCAGCAGCAGCGGGGCAAGGTACAATGAGCAGTTCTTC.

CDR3 DNA: TGTGCCACCAGCAGCGGGACAGGGAGTGGCTACACCTTC. Its protein product is CATSSGTGSGYTF. This sequence joins TRBV15 and TRBJ1-2, with TRBD1 matching over 9 bases. The ends lost 3 bases at V and 7 bases at J; junction bases unmatched: 3. This CDR3 comprises 13 residues. Germline-derived CDR1 and CDR2 are LNHNV and YYDKDF (reference sequence). Full variable domain (missing parts from reference TRBV15 and TRBJ1-2): DAMVIQNPRYQVTQFGKPVTLSCSQTLNHNVMYWYQQKSSQAPKLLFHYYDKDFNNEADTPDNFQSRRPNTSFCFLDIRSPGLGDTAMYLCATSSGTGSGYTFGSGTRLTVV.